The rows below give T cell receptor beta chains drawn from one sample of a study of OX40 agonist ivuxolimab in advanced cancers. Some clones are missing from TCRdb's copy, which holds only in-frame ones; the method was immunoSEQ multiplex PCR. The sample carries 75,000 to 100,000 clones, just over 85% recorded once. The specimen comprised CD4+ or CD8+ T cells sorted from blood, sampled in a trial of the OX40 agonist ivuxolimab. The source of these receptors is an adult with an advanced solid tumor such as melanoma, head and neck, liver or kidney cancer. Each CDR3 is given without its conserved first and last residue. A D gene is named only where the DNA matches it firmly. Clone size is given for some rows only: seen once, a few or many times, or a class if the clone is expanded.

clone size	D gene	J gene	V gene	CDR3 protein
few	NA	TRBJ2-5	TRBV5-6	ASSFRSGQETQY
NA	TRBD1	TRBJ2-3	TRBV25-1	ASSDPQGGAIADTQY
NA	TRBD1	TRBJ1-4	TRBV5-5	ASRATGAINEKLF
NA	NA	TRBJ1-1	TRBV29-1	SVHRVGADTEAF
few	NA	TRBJ1-3	TRBV7-9	ASSPDGSGNTIY
NA	NA	TRBJ1-1	TRBV5-1	ASSLGGGNTEAF
NA	NA	TRBJ2-3	TRBV5-4	ASSLVGTDTQY
once	NA	TRBJ1-6	TRBV6-5	ASSYGGEPLH
NA	NA	TRBJ2-7	TRBV5-1	ASSLEGLYEQY
NA	NA	TRBJ2-1	TRBV7-6	ASSLDYGRGNEQF
NA	NA	TRBJ2-7	TRBV18	ASSPRGQYEQY
NA	TRBD2	TRBJ2-1	TRBV7-2	ASSKREGQSNEQF
NA	NA	TRBJ2-3	TRBV19	ASSIGMGAGTDTQY
once	NA	TRBJ2-1	TRBV5-1	ASSTYNEQF
NA	NA	TRBJ2-5	TRBV7-6	ASSLAGETQY
NA	TRBD2	TRBJ2-1	TRBV11-3	ASSLALAGGDEQF
few	TRBD1	TRBJ2-7	TRBV6-1	ASSPGTGHLEQY
NA	TRBD1	TRBJ2-7	TRBV5-4	ASSQGTGGYEQY
NA	TRBD1	TRBJ2-7	TRBV4-2	ASSQGTGGGEQY
NA	NA	TRBJ1-3	TRBV6-5	ASSRSGTGDTIY
NA	NA	TRBJ1-1	TRBV29-1	SVGDSEAF
NA	NA	TRBJ1-1	TRBV6-5	ASSWALLKGTEAF
NA	TRBD2	TRBJ2-7	TRBV11-2	ASSVSSGRLTEQY
NA	TRBD2	TRBJ2-1	TRBV4-3	ASSQYPSGGADYNEQF
NA	TRBD1	TRBJ1-2	TRBV29-1	SVAGQGDYGYT
NA	NA	TRBJ1-2	TRBV28	ASKENYGYT
few	NA	TRBJ1-5	TRBV6-1	ASGLNNQPQH
NA	TRBD1	TRBJ2-2	TRBV28	ASRDRGIVNTGELF
NA	NA	TRBJ1-6	TRBV4-3	ASSQDEGSSYNSPLH
NA	NA	TRBJ1-2	TRBV28	ASSLSYGYT
NA	TRBD1	TRBJ1-2	TRBV10-1	ASSPGGQNYGYT
NA	TRBD1	TRBJ1-3	TRBV7-8	ASSFDRAGNTIY
NA	NA	TRBJ1-6	TRBV19	ASSYRDYNSPLH
NA	TRBD2	TRBJ2-1	TRBV7-3	ASSSGLAGAREQF
NA	TRBD2	TRBJ2-7	TRBV7-8	ASSSRLRGLSSYEQY